The entry below describes one TCR beta chain. Profiled with immunoSEQ multiplex PCR; TCRdb holds only in-frame clones, not every one. This repertoire shows over 45,000 clones, 84% found once; its top ten account for 0.55% to 0.65%. The source of the sample is a study of OX40 agonist ivuxolimab in advanced cancers. This sequence was found in an adult with an advanced solid tumor such as melanoma, head and neck, liver or kidney cancer. Sequenced material: CD4+ or CD8+ T cells sorted from blood, taken in a trial of the OX40 agonist ivuxolimab.

CDR3 residues: CASSLNRDLFAFF. CDR3 coding DNA: TGTGCCAGCTCACTGAACCGGGACTTGTTTGCTTTCTTT. The genes are TRBV18 and TRBJ1-1; the D gene is possibly TRBD1 (5 bases). This CDR3 is built from 13 residues. Trimming removed 4 bases from V and 11 bases from J, with 17 bases in between. CDR1 KGHSH and CDR2 LQKENI come from the germline V gene.